These 2 T cell receptor beta chains originate from one sample sequenced in a study of blood T cells in healthy people across ages. Then a second PCR, running roughly 7 to 11 cycles, was carried out with a sample-barcoded 5' primer and a J-beta primer mix. TCRdb re-derived calls from the 5' RACE reads in MiXCR, one entry per CDR3 protein. Of about 1.1 million distinct CDR3 sequences in the sample, around two fifths are singletons; the top ten hold around 12%. The sequencing input was blood. Receptor source: a young man in good health.

This clonotype has only a few counts. The chain employs TRBV4-1 and TRBJ2-5; tentatively, D is TRBD1 (6 bases). The CDR3 is made up of 15 amino acids. The V end was cut by 3 bases, the J end by 2 bases, with 13 bases between. CDR1 and CDR2 from the germline V gene are MGHRA and YSYEKL. CDR3 sequence reads: CASSHEGGKQETQYF. For the CDR3, the DNA is TGCGCCAGCAGCCATGAAGGGGGTAAACAAGAGACCCAGTACTTC.

This clonotype was counted only a few times. The chain has TRBV29-1 and TRBJ2-1; TRBD1 matches 9 bases. Germline V CDR1 and CDR2: SQVTM, ANQGSEA. The CDR3 sequence is 12 residues long. V gave up 3 bases and J gave up 15 bases; unmatched junction bases: 9. This CDR3 is CSVDSSGTGRFF. Here the CDR3 DNA reads TGCAGCGTTGACTCATCGGGGACAGGGCGGTTCTTC.